Listed below are T cell receptor beta chains from one sample, sequenced in a study of shared clonotypes between healthy human individuals. Repertoires were generated with immunoSEQ multiplex PCR, while TCRdb's copy carries only in-frame clones and drops some. The table has around 340,000 clones, 70% to 75% seen once. Sequencing was done on a sample of memory CD4+ T cells sorted from blood. These receptors originate from a man aged 30 to 39 in good health. Both conserved end residues are part of each CDR3. D genes are given only for firm matches. Some rows have no size entry. The others give once, few or many, or a class for an expanded clone.

clone_size	v_call	d_call	j_call	cdr3_nt	cdr3_aa
-	TRBV18	TRBD1	TRBJ1-5	TGTGCCAGCTCGGGACAGTACAATCAGCCCCAGCATTTT	CASSGQYNQPQHF
-	TRBV7-2	-	TRBJ1-4	TGTGCCAGCAGCTTAGAAGGGGCGCGGGCCCATGAAAAACTGTTTTTT	CASSLEGARAHEKLFF
-	TRBV7-9	-	TRBJ2-1	TGTGCCAGCAGCTTAGGACGGGCGCTCTCACGCTCCTACAATGAGCAGTTCTTC	CASSLGRALSRSYNEQFF
-	TRBV15	-	TRBJ2-7	TGTGCCACCAGTTACAGGGGGGGCTACGAGCAGTACTTC	CATSYRGGYEQYF
-	TRBV19	-	TRBJ1-4	TGTGCCAGTTCCTCGACAGAGCCGGGAAGTGAAAAACTGTTTTTT	CASSSTEPGSEKLFF
-	TRBV7-9	TRBD1	TRBJ2-5	TGTGCCAGCAGCTACCGGGACAGTAGGGAGACCCAGTACTTC	CASSYRDSRETQYF
-	TRBV9	-	TRBJ2-7	TGTGCCAGCAGCGTAGGGTGGGGTCCCTACGAGCAGTACTTC	CASSVGWGPYEQYF
-	TRBV6-1	TRBD1	TRBJ1-4	TGTGCCATCTCCCTGGGACAGGTTTATGAAAAACTGTTTTTT	CAISLGQVYEKLFF
-	TRBV29-1	TRBD2	TRBJ2-1	TGCAGCGTTGATCTGCTAGCGGGAGAGGTCGAGTTCTTC	CSVDLLAGEVEFF
-	TRBV5-1	-	TRBJ2-1	TGCGCCAGCAGCTCTGGACAGGAGGGCAATGAGCAGTTCTTC	CASSSGQEGNEQFF
few	TRBV2	TRBD1	TRBJ2-5	TGTGCCAGCAGGGACAGGGGTGAGACCCAGTACTTC	CASRDRGETQYF
-	TRBV5-6	TRBD1	TRBJ2-7	TGTGCCAGCAGCTCAACTTCCGGGACAGGGGCGAGTGAGCAGTACTTC	CASSSTSGTGASEQYF
-	TRBV5-5	TRBD1	TRBJ2-7	TGTGCCAGCAGCTTGGTACCGGGACAGGGGAAAGGCGAGCAGTACTTC	CASSLVPGQGKGEQYF
-	TRBV27	-	TRBJ1-1	TGTGCCAGCAAGGACGGCAGGAGTAACACTGAAGCTTTCTTT	CASKDGRSNTEAFF
once	TRBV9	TRBD1	TRBJ1-3	TGTGCCAGCAGCGTACAGGGGGCTGCCGTTGCTGGAAACACCATATATTTT	CASSVQGAAVAGNTIYF
-	TRBV6-6	TRBD2	TRBJ2-7	TGTGCCAGCAGTCGGACTAGCGCCCTCTACGAGCAGTACTTC	CASSRTSALYEQYF
-	TRBV19	TRBD1	TRBJ1-1	TGTGCCAGTAATAATCCTCCGGGACAGGGAGGAGAAGCTTTCTTT	CASNNPPGQGGEAFF
few	TRBV5-1	TRBD1	TRBJ2-7	TGCGCCAGCAGCCCCTCGACAGGGGCCTACGAGCAGTACTTC	CASSPSTGAYEQYF
-	TRBV6-5	-	TRBJ1-2	TGTGCCAGTAACGGAAACTATGGCTACACCTTC	CASNGNYGYTF
-	TRBV29-1	TRBD1	TRBJ1-1	TGCAGCGAAACAGGGGGCGACACTGAAGCTTTCTTT	CSETGGDTEAFF
-	TRBV28	-	TRBJ1-3	TGTGCCAGCGGTTCTGGAAACACCATATATTTT	CASGSGNTIYF
few	TRBV19	TRBD1	TRBJ2-1	TGTGCCAGTAGTCCGTCGAACAGGGGGCGTTACAATGAGCAGTTCTTC	CASSPSNRGRYNEQFF
-	TRBV7-9	TRBD1	TRBJ2-1	TGTGCCAGCAGCCAGGGACAGGGGCTCGGCAATGAGCAGTTCTTC	CASSQGQGLGNEQFF
-	TRBV6-5	-	TRBJ1-1	TGTGCCAGCAGGACACAGGGATCTGAAGCTTTCTTT	CASRTQGSEAFF
-	TRBV18	TRBD1	TRBJ1-1	TGTGCCAGCTCACGAAGGGACAGGGGCCCAAACACTGAAGCTTTCTTT	CASSRRDRGPNTEAFF
few	TRBV2	-	TRBJ2-1	TGTGCCAGCAGTCGATCAGAAATGAATGAGCAGTTCTTC	CASSRSEMNEQFF
few	TRBV29-1	TRBD2	TRBJ2-7	TGCAGCGTTGCTACTAGCGGGAGAGAAGGCTACGAGCAGTACTTC	CSVATSGREGYEQYF
-	TRBV25-1	TRBD1	TRBJ2-5	TGTGCCAGCAGTCAGACAGGGAGTAAAGAGACCCAGTACTTC	CASSQTGSKETQYF
many	TRBV5-1	TRBD1	TRBJ2-1	TGCGCCAGCAGCTTGGTTCCGGGACAGGGAGACAATGAGCAGTTCTTC	CASSLVPGQGDNEQFF
-	TRBV5-6	-	TRBJ2-7	TGTGCCAGCAGCCCCAGGGGTTGGTACGAGCAGTACTTC	CASSPRGWYEQYF
-	TRBV6-5	-	TRBJ2-1	TGTGCCAGCACAAACCCGCCCCCCTACAATGAGCAGTTCTTC	CASTNPPPYNEQFF
-	TRBV6-5	-	TRBJ2-1	TGTGCCAGCAGTTACCCCGGGTCCGGTATGTACAATGAGCAGTTCTTC	CASSYPGSGMYNEQFF
-	TRBV30	TRBD2	TRBJ2-1	TGTGCCTGGAGTGTCGGGACTACCCTGGAAAATGAGCAGTTCTTC	CAWSVGTTLENEQFF
-	TRBV27	-	TRBJ2-6	TGTGCCAGCTCGAAAGCCGGGGGCGCTGGGGCCAACGTCCTGACTTTC	CASSKAGGAGANVLTF
few	TRBV5-5	-	TRBJ2-5	TGTGCCAGCAGCCATGCAACTCTAGGGGAGACCCAGTACTTC	CASSHATLGETQYF
-	TRBV28	-	TRBJ1-4	TGTGCCAGCCGCCTGGGTTATGAAAAACTGTTTTTT	CASRLGYEKLFF
-	TRBV20-1	-	TRBJ2-5	TGCAGTGGGGGAGACCAAGAGACCCAGTACTTC	CSGGDQETQYF
-	TRBV11-2	TRBD1	TRBJ2-3	TGTGCCAGCAGAGCCGGACAGGGGAAGCGAACAGATACGCAGTATTTT	CASRAGQGKRTDTQYF
-	TRBV4-1	-	TRBJ2-7	TGCGCCAGCAGCCAAGATCAAGGGACAATCGCCTACGAGCAGTACTTC	CASSQDQGTIAYEQYF
-	TRBV19	TRBD1	TRBJ2-5	TGTGCCAGTAGTATAGGCAGGGGGTACCAAGAGACCCAGTACTTC	CASSIGRGYQETQYF
-	TRBV28	-	TRBJ1-5	TGTGCCAGCAGTTTACTGGAGGCTCAGCCCCAGCATTTT	CASSLLEAQPQHF
many	TRBV10-3	TRBD2	TRBJ2-4	TGTGCCATCAGTGGGACTAGCGGCGGAGACATTCAGTACTTC	CAISGTSGGDIQYF
-	TRBV5-4	TRBD2	TRBJ2-1	TGTGCCAGCAGCTCGGGCGGACTAGCGGGTCAGAACGAGCAGTTCTTC	CASSSGGLAGQNEQFF
-	TRBV9	-	TRBJ2-2	TGTGCCAGCAGCGTTGCCCAGACAAACACCGGGGAGCTGTTTTTT	CASSVAQTNTGELFF
-	TRBV30	-	TRBJ1-1	TGTGCCTGGGCGCGGAACACTGAAGCTTTCTTT	CAWARNTEAFF
-	TRBV7-9	-	TRBJ2-1	TGTGCCAGCACCCAAGGCCTGGATAGCTCCTACAATGAGCAGTTCTTC	CASTQGLDSSYNEQFF
once	TRBV19	-	TRBJ2-2	TGTGCCAGGAGGGGGGGAGGCCGGGACACCGGGGAGCTGTTTTTT	CARRGGGRDTGELFF
once	TRBV4-3	-	TRBJ2-1	TGCGCCAGCAGCCAAGGGGCAGGGTGGAATGAGCAGTTCTTC	CASSQGAGWNEQFF
-	TRBV10-2	-	TRBJ1-5	TGCGCCAGCAGTGATCAGTACAATCAGCCCCAGCATTTT	CASSDQYNQPQHF
-	TRBV9	TRBD1	TRBJ2-7	TGTGCCAGCAGCGTTATGACAGGGGGTGAGCAGTACTTC	CASSVMTGGEQYF
-	TRBV28	TRBD1	TRBJ2-4	TGTGCCAGCAGTTTTACAGGGGGCTCTCAGTACTTC	CASSFTGGSQYF
-	TRBV11-2	-	TRBJ2-3	TGTGCCAGCAGCTTAGATCGTGGGAGCACAGATACGCAGTATTTT	CASSLDRGSTDTQYF
-	TRBV9	-	TRBJ1-2	TGTGCCAGCAGCGTAGAGGGCAGGTCCTATGGCTACACCTTC	CASSVEGRSYGYTF
-	TRBV7-9	TRBD1	TRBJ2-3	TGTGCCAGCAGCCCGCGACAGGGTTACACAGATACGCAGTATTTT	CASSPRQGYTDTQYF
-	TRBV4-2	TRBD1	TRBJ2-2	TGTGCCAGCAGCCAAGGAAAAGCCTCCGGGACAGGGGAAGAGAACACCGGGGAGCTGTTTTTT	CASSQGKASGTGEENTGELFF
-	TRBV2	-	TRBJ2-5	TGTGCCAGCAGCTTACGCGGTCCGGGGGAGACCCAGTACTTC	CASSLRGPGETQYF
many	TRBV28	TRBD2	TRBJ2-3	TGTGCCAGCACCCCGGCGGGGGGCACAGATACGCAGTATTTT	CASTPAGGTDTQYF
few	TRBV27	TRBD2	TRBJ2-1	TGTGCCAGCGTTACGAGCGGGAGGGCCGGGGGCCACAATGAGCAGTTCTTC	CASVTSGRAGGHNEQFF
-	TRBV25-1	TRBD2	TRBJ2-3	TGTGCCAGCAGTGAAAACAGCGGGATGAACACAGATACGCAGTATTTT	CASSENSGMNTDTQYF